This T cell receptor (beta chain) was profiled in a study of glioma-infiltrating T cells after dendritic cell vaccination (dated by TCRdb to 2015 to 2016). Study-wide context: The cohort comprised 15 or so glioblastoma patients from Phase I and II dendritic cell vaccination trials, 9 newly diagnosed and 6 with recurrent disease. Between 2003 and 2012, the patients were given dendritic cell vaccination pulsed with autologous tumor lysate. To make the vaccine, monocyte-derived dendritic cells were cultured for seven to eight days with IL-4 and GM-CSF and then pulsed overnight with autologous tumor lysate. Each patient got three intradermal injections of the dendritic cell vaccine, spaced at biweekly intervals, in the arm below the axilla. Deep sequencing of TCR beta CDR3 regions was used to quantify tumor-infiltrating lymphocyte content and compare tumor and blood repertoires in dendritic cell-vaccinated glioblastoma patients. Survival after dendritic cell vaccination was correlated with TCR sequencing metrics, including TIL content and tumor-blood repertoire overlap. Findings and caveats that apply to the study as a whole: The three-group TCR overlap response model was characterized as speculative, and prospective validation of the model was stated to be required. The cohort was small and heterogeneous, few patients had complete blood and tumor sets, and even fewer had initial-recurrent tumor pairs. After dendritic cell vaccination, a higher estimated pretreatment TIL content predicted longer time to progression and overall survival. TCR clonality showed no direct relationship with survival, which suggests that a diverse polyclonal response may be important.

Using the immunoSEQ assay, TCRB CDR3 regions were amplified from 2 micrograms of genomic DNA, or from all available DNA when less than that was on hand. The multiplex PCR relied on 60 forward primers for TCR V beta segments and 13 reverse primers for J beta segments. To estimate reads per starting template, synthetic control templates were spiked into each sample at limiting dilution. The Illumina HiSeq System generated sequencing reads of 87 bp. Regarding the original processing steps: PCR and sequencing errors were removed by a nearest neighbor algorithm that merged closely related sequences. TCR overlap was defined as the percentage of unique tumor TCR beta sequences that were also found in the peripheral blood of the same patient. Imported from immuneACCESS, the table was reduced by TCRdb to in-frame sequences with V and J called. These copies leave out some clones; in studies compared against another copy, an unresolved V gene accounts for under half, and the cause of the remainder is not known. That table furnishes V, J and clone size, whereas the DNA furnished D and trimming. This sample has 100,000 or so clones in its table, and about 90% of those were observed once. Roughly 2.8% of the sample is taken by the ten largest.

In light of the paper, this sample's time point label describes: after dendritic cell vaccination, including at tumor progression/relapse. Patients were selected for having adequate residual fresh-frozen tumor tissue and more than two years of available survival data. Although molecular status otherwise differed among the glioblastoma patients, no patient had an isocitrate dehydrogenase mutation. PBMC were collected before vaccination, two weeks after the third vaccination, and at tumor progression if tumor progression occurred. The Qiagen DNeasy Blood extraction Kit was used for extraction of genomic DNA. Details on this clone: Its antigen remains undetermined. Per-base qualities were not stored, and no clone one base away is much larger.

The material was blood, obtained after dendritic cell vaccination. The clonotype originates from a human donor with glioblastoma.

The CDR3 region reads CASSSQGRQGPTEAFF. The nucleotides are TGTGCCAGCAGCTCTCAGGGGCGACAGGGGCCCACTGAAGCTTTCTTT. This receptor chain uses TRBV11-2 and TRBJ1-1, with 8 bases aligning to TRBD1. The CDR3 starts with the cysteine, ends with the phenylalanine, and has 16 residues. The DNA shown is the 48-base CDR3, in frame from base 1. The germline V gene yields SGHAT for CDR1 and FQNNGV for CDR2. The V end gives up 4 bases and the J end 4 bases, leaving 11 bases in the junction not matched to a gene.